A selection of T cell receptor beta chains follows, all from one sample in a study of blood T cells in healthy people across ages. TCRdb analysed the 5' RACE reads with MiXCR anew, one entry per CDR3 protein. The sample shows about 1.8 million distinct CDR3 sequences, roughly 50% of them seen only once. The specimen sequenced was blood. Receptor source: a woman between 40 and 50 years old in good health. CDR3s include the opening cysteine and the closing phenylalanine or tryptophan. The D gene is left open where the match is weak. The size entry is marked missing in some rows and otherwise reads once, few, many or a size class.

D gene: NA
clone size: NA
J gene: TRBJ2-5
V gene: TRBV24-1
CDR3 DNA: TGTGCCACCAGTCGCAGGGTACAAGAGACCCAGTACTTC
CDR3 protein: CATSRRVQETQYF

D gene: NA
clone size: NA
J gene: TRBJ2-1
V gene: TRBV10-3
CDR3 DNA: TGTGCCATCAGCGGCAGGGACTCCTACAATGAGCAGTTCTTC
CDR3 protein: CAISGRDSYNEQFF

D gene: NA
clone size: NA
J gene: TRBJ2-5
V gene: TRBV4-3
CDR3 DNA: TGCGCCAGCAGCCAAGAGTCGGTTGGGGGGCAAGAGACCCAGTACTTC
CDR3 protein: CASSQESVGGQETQYF

D gene: NA
clone size: NA
J gene: TRBJ1-3
V gene: TRBV12-3/TRBV12-4
CDR3 DNA: TGTGCCAGCACTCCGACAGCGTCTGGAAACACCATATATTTT
CDR3 protein: CASTPTASGNTIYF

D gene: NA
clone size: few
J gene: TRBJ2-5
V gene: TRBV12-3/TRBV12-4
CDR3 DNA: TGTGCCAGCAGTGTTCGGGAGAATGAGACCCAGTACTTC
CDR3 protein: CASSVRENETQYF

D gene: NA
clone size: once
J gene: TRBJ2-3
V gene: TRBV24-1
CDR3 DNA: TGTGCCACCAGTGATGTGGGGTTGCACACAGACACGCAGTATTTT
CDR3 protein: CATSDVGLHTDTQYF

D gene: TRBD1
clone size: NA
J gene: TRBJ2-5
V gene: TRBV7-8
CDR3 DNA: TGTGCCAGCAGCTCCTCTTGGGGACAGTCGGAGACCCAGTACTTC
CDR3 protein: CASSSSWGQSETQYF

D gene: TRBD2
clone size: NA
J gene: TRBJ2-1
V gene: TRBV7-3
CDR3 DNA: TGTGCCAGCAGCCAACCCGAGCGGGGGGGTGGGAATGAGCAGTTCTTC
CDR3 protein: CASSQPERGGGNEQFF

D gene: TRBD2
clone size: NA
J gene: TRBJ2-3
V gene: TRBV12-3/TRBV12-4
CDR3 DNA: TGTGCCAGCAGTTTAAACGGGGGGAGCACAGATACGCAGTATTTT
CDR3 protein: CASSLNGGSTDTQYF

D gene: TRBD2
clone size: NA
J gene: TRBJ2-5
V gene: TRBV7-2
CDR3 DNA: TGTGCCAGCAGCTTAGCGCTTTTGCTAGCGGGGGATGGGGAGACCCAGTACTTC
CDR3 protein: CASSLALLLAGDGETQYF

D gene: NA
clone size: NA
J gene: TRBJ2-3
V gene: TRBV28
CDR3 DNA: TGTGCCAGCAGCTTTTTCAGAGATACGCAGTATTTT
CDR3 protein: CASSFFRDTQYF

D gene: TRBD1
clone size: NA
J gene: TRBJ1-6
V gene: TRBV6-1
CDR3 DNA: TGTGCCAGCATTCAGCCCGGGGGGGACAGGATCGTAAATTCACCCCTCCACTTT
CDR3 protein: CASIQPGGDRIVNSPLHF

D gene: TRBD1
clone size: few
J gene: TRBJ2-7
V gene: TRBV20-1
CDR3 DNA: TGCAGTGCTCGTCCTCCTCGCCGGGACAGGGGAAATGCGGCCTACGAGCAGTACTTC
CDR3 protein: CSARPPRRDRGNAAYEQYF

D gene: NA
clone size: NA
J gene: TRBJ2-7
V gene: TRBV12-3/TRBV12-4
CDR3 DNA: TGTGCCAGCAGCCCGGGGAGGCAGGCCCCGCGCGAGCAGTACTTC
CDR3 protein: CASSPGRQAPREQYF

D gene: TRBD2
clone size: NA
J gene: TRBJ2-3
V gene: TRBV27
CDR3 DNA: TGTGCCAGCAAGCTAGCGGGGGGGCGTATAGAGACAGATACGCAGTATTTT
CDR3 protein: CASKLAGGRIETDTQYF

D gene: NA
clone size: NA
J gene: TRBJ2-3
V gene: TRBV2
CDR3 DNA: TGTGCCAGCTGGTTGGGGCCCTGGGGTACAGATACGCAGTATTTT
CDR3 protein: CASWLGPWGTDTQYF

D gene: TRBD2
clone size: NA
J gene: TRBJ2-1
V gene: TRBV5-1
CDR3 DNA: TGCGCCAGCAGGGGACTAGCGGGGGGTGGGCAGTTCTTC
CDR3 protein: CASRGLAGGGQFF

D gene: TRBD2
clone size: NA
J gene: TRBJ2-1
V gene: TRBV27
CDR3 DNA: TGTGCCAGCAGTTCCAAATTAGCGGGGGGAGACTTTTTTGAGCAGTTCTTC
CDR3 protein: CASSSKLAGGDFFEQFF

D gene: NA
clone size: NA
J gene: TRBJ1-1
V gene: TRBV6-5
CDR3 DNA: TGTGCCAGCAGTTCCGAGAACACTGAAGCTTTCTTT
CDR3 protein: CASSSENTEAFF

D gene: NA
clone size: few
J gene: TRBJ1-2
V gene: TRBV5-6
CDR3 DNA: TGTGCCAGCAGCCCCAGACTGAGCTATGGCTACACCTTC
CDR3 protein: CASSPRLSYGYTF

D gene: TRBD2
clone size: few
J gene: TRBJ2-5
V gene: TRBV28
CDR3 DNA: TGTGCCAGCACCCCCAGCGGGGTAGCCAAAGAGACCCAGTACTTC
CDR3 protein: CASTPSGVAKETQYF

D gene: TRBD2
clone size: NA
J gene: TRBJ2-3
V gene: TRBV28
CDR3 DNA: TGTGCCGGCAGTTTCAACCCTCTACTAGCGGGGGCAGCAGATACGCAGTATTTT
CDR3 protein: CAGSFNPLLAGAADTQYF